This T cell receptor beta chain derives from a study of blood T cell repertoires in COVID-19. This clone has only a few counts. Only in-frame clones appear in the TCRdb table, and some are missing; sequencing was by immunoSEQ multiplex PCR. Of approximately 190,000 clones detected, around four fifths appear once; the ten largest clones hold about 20%. The V end lost 4 bases, the J end lost 0 bases, and 9 bases lay between the germline ends. The CDR3 spans 13 residues. Germline V gene sequence: CDR1 SQVTM, CDR2 ANQGSEA. V usage is TRBV29-1 and J usage is TRBJ1-1; D unresolved. The sample was peripheral blood. This clonotype originated in a human donor in a cohort sampled during active COVID-19. The CDR3 spells CSVVITLNTEAFF. The CDR3 nucleotides are TGCAGCGTTGTAATAACTCTGAACACTGAAGCTTTCTTT.